This T cell receptor beta chain was sequenced for a study of T cell changes during pregnancy in multiple sclerosis. The V end lost 4 bases, the J end lost 5 bases, and 17 bases lay between the germline ends. CDR1 is SQVTM, CDR2 ANQGSEA, per germline. The CDR3 covers 14 residues. Clones were read by immunoSEQ multiplex PCR, and TCRdb kept only the in-frame ones, dropping some. Here the sample spans roughly 30,000 clones, 80% to 90% being singletons. The chain joins TRBV29-1 to TRBJ1-1, with D possibly matching TRBD1 (6 bases). The sequences come from CD4+ T cells from peripheral blood mononuclear cells, collected in the first trimester of pregnancy. The sequence was collected from a female donor in good health, enrolled as a control in a pregnancy study. As DNA, the CDR3 is TGCAGCGTTGGGGGCCCCACAGGGCGGACTGAAGCTTTCTTT. Amino acids: CSVGGPTGRTEAFF.